Each of the 10 T cell receptor beta chains below was sequenced from the same sample in a study of blood T cell repertoires in COVID-19. TCRdb keeps only in-frame clones here, not all; method: immunoSEQ multiplex PCR. The data hold 150,000 to 250,000 clones, with roughly 77% observed a single time. Sample: peripheral blood. The receptor source for this set is a woman between 40 and 55 years old with COVID-19, enrolled during active disease.

The J gene is TRBJ2-3, the V gene TRBV10-3; 10 bases agree with TRBD2. This CDR3 contains 17 residues. Germline assignment: CDR1 ENHRY and CDR2 SYGVKD. V shed 2 bases, J shed 2 bases, and the junction held 7 bases outside the gene matches. The CDR3, as DNA: TGTGCCATCAGTGAGACTAGCGGGATCCTCTCCACAGATACGCAGTATTTT. As protein: CAISETSGILSTDTQYF.

The J gene is TRBJ2-7, the V gene TRBV7-9; 9 bases fit TRBD2. Germline V gene lookup returns CDR1 SEHNR and CDR2 FQNEAQ (reference sequence). The CDR3 covers 15 residues. The V and J ends lost 1 base and 6 bases, in that order; junction bases with no gene match: 7. CDR3 sequence reads: CASSLELAGLGEQYF. The DNA for the CDR3 is TGTGCCAGCAGCTTAGAACTAGCGGGTCTTGGCGAGCAGTACTTC.

Concerning this clone: The same CDR3 arises from other DNA sequences in this sample as well. The V call is TRBV3-1 (or the pseudogene TRBV3-2), the J call TRBJ2-3, with D maybe TRBD2 (6 bases). The ends were cut back, 2 bases at V and 1 base at J, with 10 bases in the middle. This CDR3 contains 15 residues. Germline-derived CDR1 and CDR2 are LGHDT and YNNKEL (reference sequence). The CDR3 sequence: CASSQNSGGTDTQYF. The CDR3 DNA follows: TGTGCCAGCAGCCAAAACTCGGGAGGCACAGATACGCAGTATTTT.

The chain has TRBV3-1 (or the pseudogene TRBV3-2) and TRBJ2-1; no reliable D call. Per the germline V gene, CDR1 is LGHDT and CDR2 is YNNKEL (reference sequence). The CDR3 totals 13 residues. V lost 4 bases and J 5 bases, leaving 9 bases between the germline ends. The CDR3 coding sequence is TGTGCCAGCAGCCCCCCCTCAGACAATGAGCAGTTCTTC. Protein: CASSPPSDNEQFF.

This clone appeared once. The gene calls are TRBV19 and TRBJ2-6, with D perhaps matching TRBD1 (6 bases). Germline V gene data show CDR1 as LNHDA and CDR2 as SQIVND (reference sequence). V lost 0 bases to trimming and J lost 0 bases, with 12 bases between them. The CDR3 covers 18 residues. The CDR3: CASSIDGGHHSGANVLTF. For the CDR3, the DNA is TGTGCCAGTAGTATAGATGGGGGACACCACTCTGGGGCCAACGTCCTGACTTTC.

The chain links TRBV7-2 to TRBJ2-7, with 9 bases fitting TRBD2. This CDR3 spans 14 amino acids. The germline V gene has CDR1 SGHTA and CDR2 FQGNSA. V lost 6 bases and J lost 4; bases outside the gene matches: 7. CDR3 amino acids: CASRHAGGGYEQYF. In DNA form, the CDR3 reads TGTGCCAGCAGACATGCGGGGGGGGGTTACGAGCAGTACTTC.

The chain links TRBV25-1 to TRBJ2-1, with D possibly matching TRBD2 (6 bases). V was trimmed by 3 bases and J by 7 bases, leaving 10 bases between them. Germline CDR1 and CDR2: MGHDK and SYGVNS. The CDR3 spans 13 residues. For the CDR3, the DNA is TGTGCCAGCAGTGACTTCGGGGGAAATGAGCAGTTCTTC. Translation gives CASSDFGGNEQFF.

The genes are TRBV5-1 and TRBJ1-3; tentatively, D is TRBD1 (5 bases). Germline assignment: CDR1 SGHRS and CDR2 YFSETQ. V was clipped by 0 bases and J by 0 bases, with 13 bases between them. The CDR3 extends over 17 amino acids. Here the CDR3 DNA reads TGCGCCAGCAGCTTGGCGGCAGTAGGGGACTCTGGAAACACCATATATTTT. It is translated as CASSLAAVGDSGNTIYF. The full variable domain, its missing parts supplied by reference TRBV5-1 and TRBJ1-3, is KAGVTQTPRYLIKTRGQQVTLSCSPISGHRSVSWYQQTPGQGLQFLFEYFSETQRNKGNFPGRFSGRQFSNSRSEMNVSTLELGDSALYLCASSLAAVGDSGNTIYFGEGSWLTVV.

The CDR3 sequence is CASSPGWGGIADTQYF. CDR3 DNA sequence: TGCGCCAGCAGCCCGGGGTGGGGGGGCATAGCAGATACGCAGTATTTT. This chain links TRBV5-1 with TRBJ2-3; D may be TRBD2 (7 bases). The CDR3 spans 16 residues. The V and J ends lost 4 bases and 4 bases respectively, with 19 bases between them. From germline, CDR1 is SGHRS and CDR2 YFSETQ.

The J gene is TRBJ2-1, the V gene TRBV29-1, with 7 bases fitting TRBD2. From germline, CDR1 is SQVTM and CDR2 ANQGSEA. CDR3 length: 13 residues. V shed 6 bases and J 9 bases; nucleotides not matched to a gene: 11. CDR3 nucleotide sequence: TGCAGCGTGGAGCGGGACTCCGTAGTTGAGCAGTTCTTC. Amino acid sequence: CSVERDSVVEQFF.